This TCR beta chain was sequenced during a study of T-cell reconstitution after alpha-beta-depleted transplantation in children. This clonotype came up a few times. Its antigen is unidentified. Study-wide results and caveats: After transplant, at about two months, alpha-beta T cells were reportedly derived from several hundred expanded graft clones. Surviving recipient T cells and thymic progenitors underlay high day-60 TCRbeta diversity in some patients.

Preparation of the TCRbeta library was carried out with unique molecular identifiers. From the PCR reads, TCRdb called clonotypes with MiXCR, one entry per CDR3 protein. Here the sample spans roughly 790,000 distinct CDR3 sequences, 15% to 20% being singletons. The receptor comes from a male patient younger than 18 who had a stem cell transplant for acute lymphoblastic leukemia, so the T cells may come from the graft donor. The sample consisted of PBMCs, mostly from graft donor cells, taken 360 days after TCRalphabeta/CD19-depleted stem cell transplant.

CDR3 region: CASSVGRERMWELFF. The CDR3 region has the DNA TGTGCCAGCAGCGTGGGGCGGGAGAGGATGTGGGAGCTGTTTTTT. The gene calls are TRBV9 and TRBJ2-2; 7 bases line up with TRBD2. Unmatched junction bases numbered 10, after V lost 2 bases and J lost 9 bases. Looked up from germline, CDR1 is SGDLS and CDR2 is YYNGEE. CDR3 length: 15 amino acids. The full variable domain, in which reference TRBV9 and TRBJ2-2 provide the parts outside the CDR3, is DSGVTQTPKHLITATGQRVTLRCSPRSGDLSVYWYQQSLDQGLQFLIQYYNGEERAKGNILERFSAQQFPDLHSELNLSSLELGDSALYFCASSVGRERMWELFFGEGSRLTVL.